This is a list of T cell receptor beta chains from one sample in a study of identical twins. TCRdb passed the 5' RACE reads through MiXCR, listing each CDR3 protein once. The sample has some 500,000 distinct CDR3 sequences; about 13% are singletons. These data also formed part of another study, on yellow fever vaccine responses in identical twins.

The sequenced material came from CD4+ T cells sorted from blood. The receptors were sampled from a woman aged 18-29 years in good health. Both conserved end residues are part of each CDR3. A D gene is named only where the DNA matches it firmly. The size of a clone is reported for some rows only, either as once, few or many, or as a class for expanded clones.

D	size	J	V	CDR3	DNA
TRBD2	few	TRBJ2-5	TRBV20-1	CSARDFPGGPGTQYF	TGCAGTGCTAGAGATTTCCCGGGGGGGCCTGGGACCCAGTACTTC
.	.	TRBJ2-2	TRBV14	CASSQDRLRGGGELFF	TGTGCCAGCAGCCAAGATCGGCTCAGGGGCGGCGGGGAGCTGTTTTTT
TRBD1	.	TRBJ2-7	TRBV5-8	CAGPDRGF	TGTGCCGGACCAGACAGGGGCTTC
TRBD1	.	TRBJ1-1	TRBV7-9	CASSFMKTGENTEAFF	TGTGCCAGCAGCTTTATGAAGACAGGGGAGAACACTGAAGCTTTCTTT
.	.	TRBJ2-4	TRBV7-9	CASSRLDSLQNIQYF	TGTGCCAGCAGCAGACTGGACAGCCTACAAAACATTCAGTACTTC
.	.	TRBJ1-2	TRBV25-1	CASSFRDRGYTF	TGTGCCAGCAGTTTTCGGGACCGTGGCTACACCTTC
.	many	TRBJ2-5	TRBV29-1	CSVEGRTRETQYF	TGCAGCGTTGAAGGCCGGACAAGGGAGACCCAGTACTTC
TRBD2	few	TRBJ2-4	TRBV6-1	CASRAAGAGDIQYF	TGTGCCAGCAGAGCCGCGGGTGCGGGAGACATTCAGTACTTC
.	many	TRBJ2-3	TRBV29-1	CSTTGWEDTQYF	TGCAGCACCACAGGGTGGGAGGATACGCAGTATTTT
.	many	TRBJ2-7	TRBV7-2	CASSLVYEQYF	TGTGCCAGCAGCTTAGTCTACGAGCAGTACTTC
.	few	TRBJ2-2	TRBV20-1	CSASESHNTGELFF	TGCAGTGCTAGTGAAAGCCATAACACCGGGGAGCTGTTTTTT
TRBD1	few	TRBJ2-1	TRBV6-1	CASRTRGSSYNEQFF	TGTGCCAGCAGAACCAGGGGGAGCTCCTACAATGAGCAGTTCTTC
.	many	TRBJ2-1	TRBV4-1	CASSQEIRAYEQFF	TGCGCCAGCAGCCAAGAGATAAGGGCCTATGAGCAGTTCTTC
.	few	TRBJ2-2	TRBV12-3/TRBV12-4	CASSLRRDTGELFF	TGTGCCAGCAGTTTGAGGCGTGACACCGGGGAGCTGTTTTTT
TRBD1	.	TRBJ2-2	TRBV20-1	CSARPGTGWTGELFF	TGCAGTGCTAGACCAGGGACAGGGTGGACCGGGGAGCTGTTTTTT
.	few	TRBJ2-5	TRBV20-1	CSARRGMETQYF	TGCAGTGCTAGAAGGGGGATGGAGACCCAGTACTTC
TRBD1	.	TRBJ1-2	TRBV7-3	CASSSGQGDGYTF	TGTGCCAGCAGCTCCGGACAGGGCGATGGCTACACCTTC
TRBD1	.	TRBJ2-5	TRBV7-9	CASSLTRQGTQETQYF	TGTGCCAGCAGCTTAACCAGACAGGGGACTCAAGAGACCCAGTACTTC
.	many	TRBJ2-6	TRBV12-3/TRBV12-4	CASSFRVSGANVLTF	TGTGCCAGCAGTTTTCGTGTCTCTGGGGCCAACGTCCTGACTTTC
TRBD1	.	TRBJ2-3	TRBV14	CASSLIQGARADTQYF	TGTGCCAGCAGCCTTATTCAGGGGGCGCGGGCAGATACGCAGTATTTT
TRBD2	.	TRBJ2-2	TRBV28	CASSFPSGRATGELFF	TGTGCCAGCAGTTTCCCATCAGGGAGGGCCACCGGGGAGCTGTTTTTT
.	few	TRBJ1-2	TRBV25-1	CASRALGQTPTKFYGYTF	TGTGCCAGCAGGGCACTCGGACAGACCCCAACAAAGTTCTATGGCTACACCTTC
.	.	TRBJ1-1	TRBV4-3	CASSQGTDELLTEAFF	TGCGCCAGCAGCCAAGGGACAGACGAACTCCTCACTGAAGCTTTCTTT
TRBD1	.	TRBJ2-7	TRBV20-1	CSASGRFGQGAYEQYF	TGCAGTGCTAGTGGGCGTTTCGGACAGGGGGCCTACGAGCAGTACTTC
.	many	TRBJ1-5	TRBV28	CASSSLGNQPQHF	TGTGCCAGCAGTTCCCTTGGCAATCAGCCCCAGCATTTT
.	few	TRBJ2-7	TRBV10-2	CASSSRAEQYF	TGCGCCAGCAGTAGTCGGGCCGAGCAGTACTTC
.	.	TRBJ2-7	TRBV5-4	CASSLAGVPEQYF	TGTGCCAGCAGCTTGGCGGGGGTGCCCGAGCAGTACTTC
.	.	TRBJ2-3	TRBV6-2/TRBV6-3	CASSYPSRQGHPDTQYF	TGTGCCAGCAGTTACCCCAGTCGGCAGGGGCATCCAGATACGCAGTATTTT
TRBD1	many	TRBJ1-4	TRBV12-3/TRBV12-4	CASSLAPRGPEKLFF	TGTGCCAGCAGTTTAGCCCCTAGGGGGCCTGAAAAACTGTTTTTT
.	.	TRBJ1-1	TRBV3-1	CASSRIGGAEAFF	TGTGCCAGCAGCCGTATCGGGGGGGCTGAAGCTTTCTTT
.	many	TRBJ1-4	TRBV6-1	CASRGAGATNEKLFF	TGTGCCAGCCGCGGGGCCGGAGCAACTAATGAAAAACTGTTTTTT
TRBD1	.	TRBJ2-7	TRBV6-2/TRBV6-3	CASRPWQGASSYEQYF	TGTGCCAGCAGACCTTGGCAGGGGGCAAGCTCCTACGAGCAGTACTTC
TRBD2	.	TRBJ2-1	TRBV10-3	CANSDLGTSGTNEQFF	TGTGCCAACAGTGATTTAGGGACTAGCGGGACCAATGAGCAGTTCTTC
.	few	TRBJ2-1	TRBV12-3/TRBV12-4	CASSWGNNEQFF	TGTGCCAGCAGCTGGGGGAACAATGAGCAGTTCTTC
TRBD2	few	TRBJ2-5	TRBV7-8	CASSTRDFGGETQYF	TGTGCCAGCAGCACTCGGGACTTCGGGGGGGAGACCCAGTACTTC
.	.	TRBJ2-3	TRBV24-1	CATSDETGTGSTDTQYF	TGTGCCACCAGTGACGAAACCGGGACTGGGAGCACAGATACGCAGTATTTT
.	many	TRBJ1-1	TRBV29-1	CSVEGSSGGTEAFF	TGCAGCGTTGAAGGTTCCTCGGGGGGCACTGAAGCTTTCTTT
.	few	TRBJ1-1	TRBV27	CASSFYGSAGTTEAFF	TGTGCCAGCAGTTTCTATGGCTCGGCAGGGACCACTGAAGCTTTCTTT
.	few	TRBJ2-5	TRBV7-6	CASSGGVETQYF	TGTGCCAGCAGCGGCGGGGTGGAGACCCAGTACTTC
.	few	TRBJ2-5	TRBV20-1	CSASGAANRQQETQYF	TGCAGTGCTAGCGGCGCCGCAAACCGGCAACAAGAGACCCAGTACTTC
TRBD1	.	TRBJ2-7	TRBV7-9	CASSLWSGQTPYEQYF	TGTGCCAGCAGCTTATGGTCGGGACAGACGCCCTACGAGCAGTACTTC
TRBD1	few	TRBJ2-7	TRBV5-1	CASRTTGTGAYEQYF	TGCGCCAGCAGAACCACCGGGACAGGGGCCTACGAGCAGTACTTC
.	.	TRBJ2-2	TRBV10-3	CAISETATNDGELFF	TGTGCCATCAGTGAGACCGCAACAAACGACGGGGAGCTGTTTTTT
TRBD1	many	TRBJ2-3	TRBV29-1	CSVRTGGTDTQYF	TGCAGCGTCAGGACAGGGGGCACAGATACGCAGTATTTT
.	.	TRBJ1-5	TRBV20-1	CSASIASNNQPQHF	TGCAGTGCTAGTATCGCTAGTAACAATCAGCCCCAGCATTTT
.	few	TRBJ2-7	TRBV6-2/TRBV6-3	CASSYELAYEQYF	TGTGCCAGCAGTTACGAGCTAGCCTACGAGCAGTACTTC
.	.	TRBJ2-3	TRBV7-2	CASSLERTTDTQYF	TGTGCCAGCAGCTTAGAACGGACCACAGATACGCAGTATTTT